This T cell receptor beta chain originates from a study of cytomegalovirus exposure and HLA in healthy donors. Sequencing used immunoSEQ multiplex PCR; TCRdb keeps in-frame clones, though not all of them. In the table there are about 200,000 clones, around 88% of which are singletons. There are 15 residues in the CDR3. The germline V and J ends were trimmed by 4 bases and 5 bases, with 18 bases remaining between them. Germline loops: CDR1 SGHVS, CDR2 FNYEAQ. Sequenced input: PBMCs. The chain couples TRBV7-6 to TRBJ2-7; a weak D match, TRBD1 (5 bases). This sequence originates from a woman younger than 35 in good health and CMV-seronegative. CDR3 in DNA: TGTGCCAGCAGCTGGAGACAGTCCACCCGGGACGAGCAGTACTTC. This sequence encodes CASSWRQSTRDEQYF.